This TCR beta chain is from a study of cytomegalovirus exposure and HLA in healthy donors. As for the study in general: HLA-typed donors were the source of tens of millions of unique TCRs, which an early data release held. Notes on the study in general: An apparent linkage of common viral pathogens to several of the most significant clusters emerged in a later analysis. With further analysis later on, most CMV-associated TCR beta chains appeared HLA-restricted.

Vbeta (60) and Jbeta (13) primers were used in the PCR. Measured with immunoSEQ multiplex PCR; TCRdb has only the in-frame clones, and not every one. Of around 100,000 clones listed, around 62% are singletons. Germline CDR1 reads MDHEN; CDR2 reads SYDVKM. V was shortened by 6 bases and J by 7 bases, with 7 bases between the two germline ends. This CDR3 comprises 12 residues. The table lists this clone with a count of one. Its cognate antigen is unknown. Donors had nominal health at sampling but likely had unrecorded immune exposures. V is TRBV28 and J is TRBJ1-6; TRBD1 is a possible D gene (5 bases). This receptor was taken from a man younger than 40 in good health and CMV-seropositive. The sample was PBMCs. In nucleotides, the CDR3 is TGTGCCAGCAGCTCAGGGAATTCACCCCTCCACTTT. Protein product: CASSSGNSPLHF.